The 23 T cell receptor beta chains below come from one sample, sequenced in a study of OX40 agonist ivuxolimab in advanced cancers. TCRdb's table, derived via immunoSEQ multiplex PCR, lists solely in-frame clones and lacks some. Here the sample spans roughly 46,000 clones, around 89% being singletons. Sequenced here: CD4+ or CD8+ T cells sorted from blood, sampled in a trial of the OX40 agonist ivuxolimab. These receptors all stem from an adult with an advanced solid tumor such as melanoma, head and neck, liver or kidney cancer.

This chain joins TRBV13 and TRBJ1-1; possible D gene TRBD1, 6 bases. The germline V and J ends were trimmed by 1 base and 4 bases, with 16 bases remaining between them. Germline assignment: CDR1 PRHDT and CDR2 FYEKMQ (reference sequence). The CDR3 is 16 residues long. Here the CDR3 DNA reads TGTGCCAGCAGCTTAGAAGGGGGTAGGGGTATCACTGAAGCTTTCTTT. Translation: CASSLEGGRGITEAFF.

This chain joins TRBV11-3 and TRBJ2-5; 8 positions match TRBD2. This CDR3 has 15 residues. J was trimmed by 5 bases and V by 1 base; bases with no gene match: 6. Germline V gene lookup returns CDR1 SGHNT and CDR2 YENEEA. CDR3 in DNA: TGTGCCAGCAGCTTAGGGGCGGGGGGCGGGGAGACCCAGTACTTC. It yields the protein CASSLGAGGGETQYF.

The rearrangement uses TRBV6-5 and TRBJ1-4; 10 nucleotides match TRBD1. Unmatched junction bases numbered 3, after V lost 1 base and J lost 4 bases. From germline, CDR1 is MNHEY and CDR2 SVGAGI. The CDR3 has 16 amino acids. CDR3 nucleotide sequence: TGTGCCAGCAGTTACTACTGGACAGGGGGTAATGAAAAACTGTTTTTT. This translates into CASSYYWTGGNEKLFF.

V is TRBV28 and J is TRBJ2-1; the D gene is possibly TRBD1 (5 bases). The CDR3 spans 14 residues. Trimming removed 7 bases at V and 0 bases at J, with 10 bases between. In germline, CDR1 is MDHEN, CDR2 SYDVKM. The CDR3 region is CASTGPPSYNEQFF. The CDR3 nucleotides are TGTGCCAGCACAGGGCCCCCCTCCTACAATGAGCAGTTCTTC. The variable domain in full, completed from reference TRBV28 and TRBJ2-1, reads DVKVTQSSRYLVKRTGEKVFLECVQDMDHENMFWYRQDPGLGLRLIYFSYDVKMKEKGDIPEGYSVSREKKERFSLILESASTNQTSMYLCASTGPPSYNEQFFGPGTRLTVL.

The sample holds one count of this clone. This chain uses TRBV4-1 with TRBJ1-5; 8 bases are shared with TRBD1. CDR1 is MGHRA, CDR2 YSYEKL, per germline. J lost 0 bases, V lost 4 bases, and 8 bases had no gene match. The CDR3 covers 17 residues. CDR3 nucleotides: TGCGCCAGCAGCCGAGGGACAGGAGATTATAGCAATCAGCCCCAGCATTTT. Protein product: CASSRGTGDYSNQPQHF.

Regarding this clone: The junction departs from germline at one end; a sequencing error may be responsible. The chain has TRBV14 and TRBJ2-7; 15 bases map to TRBD2. The germline V gene has CDR1 SGHDN and CDR2 FVKESK. The CDR3 spans 17 residues. This CDR3 is CASSQDSDWTSGRETSF. In DNA, the CDR3 is TGTGCCAGCAGCCAAGATTCGGACTGGACTAGCGGGAGGGAAACATCCTTC.

This chain connects TRBV9 to TRBJ1-2; TRBD1 matches 8 bases. This CDR3 has 15 residues. V was clipped by 4 bases and J by 6 bases; unmatched bases: 11. Germline V gene data show CDR1 as SGDLS and CDR2 as YYNGEE. This CDR3 reads CASSPRTGPRDGYTF. The CDR3, as DNA: TGTGCCAGCAGCCCCAGGACAGGGCCTAGGGATGGCTACACCTTC.

The chain has TRBV28 and TRBJ2-3; no clear D. Between the trimmed V and J ends, which lost 6 bases and 5 bases, there was a span of 9 bases. Per the germline V gene, CDR1 is MDHEN and CDR2 is SYDVKM. The CDR3 is made up of 12 amino acids. DNA for the CDR3: TGTGCCAGCAGGTACTATGGAGATACGCAGTATTTT. Amino acids: CASRYYGDTQYF. Variable domain in full (rest from reference TRBV28 and TRBJ2-3): DVKVTQSSRYLVKRTGEKVFLECVQDMDHENMFWYRQDPGLGLRLIYFSYDVKMKEKGDIPEGYSVSREKKERFSLILESASTNQTSMYLCASRYYGDTQYFGPGTRLTVL.

The chain joins TRBV28 to TRBJ2-7; D ambiguous. CDR1 and CDR2 from the germline V gene are MDHEN and SYDVKM. There are 13 residues in the CDR3. Trimming stripped 7 bases from V and 4 bases from J, with 14 bases between. The CDR3 region has the DNA TGTGCCAGCACCAGCCCGAGGCGGTACGAGCAGTACTTC. Protein sequence: CASTSPRRYEQYF.

This chain links TRBV9 with TRBJ2-1; 10 nucleotides match TRBD1. The germline CDR1 and CDR2 sequences are SGDLS and YYNGEE. Germline trimming cut 4 bases from V and 0 bases from J; bases unmatched to any gene: 13. This CDR3 has 19 residues. CDR3 DNA: TGTGCCAGCAGCCCCACCGGGACAGGGGCCCAGAGCTCCTACAATGAGCAGTTCTTC. Its translation is CASSPTGTGAQSSYNEQFF.

The chain joins TRBV5-4 to TRBJ2-7; TRBD1 aligns across 7 bases. After removal of 4 bases from V and 7 bases from J, the junction contained 14 bases not matched to a gene. The germline CDR1 and CDR2 sequences are SGHNT and YYREEE (reference sequence). The CDR3 runs 15 residues. The CDR3 DNA reads TGTGCCAGCAGCCCAGAGGGGGCGCCCCCGGGGGAGCAGTACTTC. It encodes CASSPEGAPPGEQYF.

The genes are TRBV7-2 and TRBJ1-2; maybe TRBD1 (5 bases). V dropped 7 bases and J dropped 7 bases, with 13 bases sitting between them. CDR1 SGHTA and CDR2 FQGNSA come from the germline V gene. The CDR3 length is 12 residues. CDR3 loop: CASTPGGVGYTF. The DNA for the CDR3 is TGTGCCAGCACCCCGGGGGGGGTTGGCTACACCTTC.

V and J are TRBV7-8 and TRBJ2-2, with D perhaps matching TRBD2 (6 bases). V gave up 3 bases and J gave up 4 bases, with 12 bases separating them. Germline V gives CDR1 SGHVS, CDR2 FQNEAQ. CDR3 length equals 15 residues. The CDR3 bases are TGTGCCAGCAGCTTTCGGCGGGGACCCACCGGGGAGCTGTTTTTT. Amino acid sequence: CASSFRRGPTGELFF.

This clone was counted a single time. V and J are TRBV15 and TRBJ1-5, with TRBD1 identical over 7 bases. Germline V CDR1 and CDR2: LNHNV, YYDKDF (reference sequence). The CDR3 covers 16 residues. After removal of 1 base from V and 7 bases from J, the junction contained 10 bases not matched to a gene. The CDR3 sequence: CATSRGDRRNQQPQHF. The CDR3 coding sequence is TGTGCCACCAGCAGAGGGGACAGACGAAACCAGCAGCCCCAGCATTTT.

The DNA for the CDR3 is TGTGCCAGCAGCTTAGGGTGGGGGGGACCTAGCACAGATACGCAGTATTTT. This codes for CASSLGWGGPSTDTQYF. The chain recombines TRBV11-2 with TRBJ2-3; 7 positions match TRBD2. The CDR3 sequence is 17 residues long. CDR1 SGHAT and CDR2 FQNNGV come from the germline V gene. J was trimmed by 0 bases and V by 1 base; bases with no gene match: 7.

This chain joins TRBV19 and TRBJ1-1, with a possible D match to TRBD1 (6 bases). CDR1 is LNHDA, CDR2 SQIVND, per germline (reference sequence). V was pared by 5 bases and J by 6 bases, with 28 bases between. The CDR3 loop spans 18 amino acids. The CDR3 is CASSRRGAGQGRAAEAFF. CDR3 coding DNA: TGTGCCAGTAGTCGGAGGGGAGCGGGCCAGGGGAGAGCCGCTGAAGCTTTCTTT. The full variable domain, with the rest looked up from reference TRBV19 and TRBJ1-1, is DGGITQSPKYLFRKEGQNVTLSCEQNLNHDAMYWYRQDPGQGLRLIYYSQIVNDFQKGDIAEGYSVSREKKESFPLTVTSAQKNPTAFYLCASSRRGAGQGRAAEAFFGQGTRLTVV.

This sequence joins TRBV7-9 and TRBJ2-5; unclear D gene. Germline CDR1 SEHNR, CDR2 FQNEAQ (reference sequence). The V gene lost 6 bases and the J gene lost 0 bases, with 8 bases spanning the gap. The length of the CDR3 is 13 residues. The chain's CDR3 is CASRTTYQETQYF. CDR3 DNA sequence: TGTGCCAGCAGGACAACCTACCAAGAGACCCAGTACTTC.

The V and J genes are TRBV12-2 and TRBJ1-1; the table's D call TRBD1 went unverified against the DNA. TRBV12-2 is a pseudogene locus. This CDR3 contains 18 residues. The CDR3 region is CASRSGLVLGQVNTEAFF. DNA of the CDR3: TGTGCAAGTCGCTCCGGTTTGGTCCTGGGACAGGTGAACACTGAAGCTTTCTTT.

This clone was observed a single time. V and J are TRBV11-2 and TRBJ2-1; D is unresolved. Trimming shortened V by 3 bases and J by 6 bases, and 6 bases separated the two germline ends. Germline CDR1 is SGHAT and CDR2 is FQNNGV. There are 12 residues in the CDR3. In nucleotides, the CDR3 is TGTGCCAGCAGCTTCGACGGCAATGAGCAGTTCTTC. Encoded protein: CASSFDGNEQFF.

V is TRBV28 and J is TRBJ2-7, with D maybe TRBD1 (6 bases). The CDR3 spans 13 residues. Germline V CDR1 and CDR2: MDHEN, SYDVKM. Trimming took 3 bases from V and 5 from J, leaving 11 bases between them. The CDR3, as DNA: TGTGCCAGCAGTTTTCGGTACAGGGACGAGCAGTACTTC. This translates into CASSFRYRDEQYF.

This clone came up once. This chain links TRBV27 with TRBJ2-1; tentatively, D is TRBD2 (5 bases). Trimming removed 2 bases at V and 8 bases at J, with 10 bases between. The CDR3 covers 13 residues. The germline CDR1 and CDR2 sequences are MNHEY and SMNVEV (reference sequence). The CDR3 nucleotides are TGTGCCAGCAGTTTAAGTTGGGGAGATGAGCAGTTCTTC. It codes for CASSLSWGDEQFF.

The chain links TRBV19 to TRBJ1-1, with D unresolved. The CDR3 loop spans 13 amino acids. V gave up 11 bases and J gave up 5 bases, with 18 bases separating them. CDR1 and CDR2 (germline): LNHDA, SQIVND (reference sequence). For the CDR3, the DNA is TGTGCCTCGGTAACTGCGGGTGGGACTGAAGCTTTCTTT. Its translation: CASVTAGGTEAFF.

V gene TRBV19 combines with J gene TRBJ1-2; 8 bases align to TRBD1. The germline V gene encodes CDR1 LNHDA and CDR2 SQIVND (reference sequence). Losses at the gene ends were 1 base for V and 2 bases for J; bases not matched to a gene: 15. The CDR3 runs to 19 residues. The CDR3 DNA follows: TGTGCCAGTAGTATAGCCGCACTCCCCACGACAGGGGCCAACTATGGCTACACCTTC. Protein sequence: CASSIAALPTTGANYGYTF.